This TCR beta chain was sequenced for a study of persistence of HIV-infected CD4 T cells. V was pared by 0 bases and J by 4 bases, with 10 bases between. This CDR3 is built from 15 residues. The germline V gene has CDR1 SGHTA and CDR2 FQGTGA. This was the immunoSEQ version 4 assay in survey mode. The assay was immunoSEQ multiplex PCR, and TCRdb's table has in-frame clones only and misses some. The table records roughly 32,000 clones, roughly 82% of them present only once. As for this clone: The antigen is not known. Different DNA sequences within this sample yield the same CDR3.

Cells were stimulated with overlapping HIV-1 Gag 15-mer peptides. Memory cells lacking CD40L and CD69 with high CD45RO were sorted. The receptor comes from an adult woman with HIV who was CMV-seropositive. The V call is TRBV7-3, the J call TRBJ1-3, with a possible D match to TRBD1 (5 bases). Sequencing used CD4+ T cells sorted from PBMCs after approximately 18-hour stimulation, obtained from a patient who received antiretroviral therapy. CDR3 DNA: TGTGCCAGCAGCTTAACACCAGGGAAAGGAAACACCATATATTTT. Translating gives CASSLTPGKGNTIYF.